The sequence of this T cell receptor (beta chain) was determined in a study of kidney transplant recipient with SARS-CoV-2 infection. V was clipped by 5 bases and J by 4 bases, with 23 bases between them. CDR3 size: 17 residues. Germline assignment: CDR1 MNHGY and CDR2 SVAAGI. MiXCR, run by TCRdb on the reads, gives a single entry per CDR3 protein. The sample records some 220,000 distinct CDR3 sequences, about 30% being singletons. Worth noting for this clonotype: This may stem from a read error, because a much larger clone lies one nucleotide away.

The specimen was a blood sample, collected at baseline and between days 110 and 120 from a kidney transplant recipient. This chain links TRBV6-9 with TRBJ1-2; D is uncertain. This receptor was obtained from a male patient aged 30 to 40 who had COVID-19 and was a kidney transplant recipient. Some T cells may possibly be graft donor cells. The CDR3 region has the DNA TGTGCCAGCAGTGCGTGGATGCCTTACGGAAAGACCTATGGCTACACCTTC. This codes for CASSAWMPYGKTYGYTF.